This entry features one T cell receptor (beta chain) sequence. The study ran its PCR with 60 Vbeta and 13 Jbeta primers. Method: immunoSEQ multiplex PCR; TCRdb's copy keeps in-frame clones and lacks some. The profile shows 35,000 to 50,000 clones, 77% of them singletons. This entry is derived from a study of cytomegalovirus exposure and HLA in healthy donors. The sequence was collected from a man aged 25-45 years in good health and CMV-seronegative. Material: PBMCs.

For the CDR3, the DNA is TGTGCCAGCAGCCCCGACAGGGGGACAGATACGCAGTATTTT. Amino acid sequence: CASSPDRGTDTQYF. The chain carries TRBV7-2 and TRBJ2-3, with TRBD1 identical over 9 bases. With 5 bases clipped from V and 3 bases from J, the junction kept 3 bases outside the gene matches. CDR1 is SGHTA and CDR2 is FQGNSA in the germline V gene. This CDR3 region has 14 residues. The full variable domain, its missing parts supplied by reference TRBV7-2 and TRBJ2-3, is GAGVSQSPSNKVTEKGKDVELRCDPISGHTALYWYRQSLGQGLEFLIYFQGNSAPDKSGLPSDRFSAERTGGSVSTLTIQRTQQEDSAVYLCASSPDRGTDTQYFGPGTRLTVL.